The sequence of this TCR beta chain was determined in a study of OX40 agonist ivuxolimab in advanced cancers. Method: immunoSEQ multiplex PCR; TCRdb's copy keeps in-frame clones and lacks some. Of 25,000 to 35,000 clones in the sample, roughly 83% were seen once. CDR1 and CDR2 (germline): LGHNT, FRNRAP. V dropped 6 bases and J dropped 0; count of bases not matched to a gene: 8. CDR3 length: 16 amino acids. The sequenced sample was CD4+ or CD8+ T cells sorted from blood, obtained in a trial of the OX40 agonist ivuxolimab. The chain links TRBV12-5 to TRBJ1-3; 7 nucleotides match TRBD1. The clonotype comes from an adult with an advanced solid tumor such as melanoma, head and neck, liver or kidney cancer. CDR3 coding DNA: TGTGCTAGTGGCTTCGGACAGGTCTTCTCTGGAAACACCATATATTTT. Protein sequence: CASGFGQVFSGNTIYF.